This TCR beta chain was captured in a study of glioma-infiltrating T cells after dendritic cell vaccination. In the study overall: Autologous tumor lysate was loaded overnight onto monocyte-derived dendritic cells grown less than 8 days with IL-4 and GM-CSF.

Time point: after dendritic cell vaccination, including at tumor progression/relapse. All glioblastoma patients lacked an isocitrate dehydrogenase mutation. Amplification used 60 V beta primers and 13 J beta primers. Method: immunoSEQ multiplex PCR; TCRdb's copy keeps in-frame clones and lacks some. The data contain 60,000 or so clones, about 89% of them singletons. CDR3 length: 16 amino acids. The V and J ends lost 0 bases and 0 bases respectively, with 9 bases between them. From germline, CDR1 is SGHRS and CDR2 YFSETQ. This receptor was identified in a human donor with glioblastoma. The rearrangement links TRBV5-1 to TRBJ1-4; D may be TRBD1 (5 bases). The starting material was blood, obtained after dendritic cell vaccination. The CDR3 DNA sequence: TGCGCCAGCAGCTTGGACAGGCCTGCAACTAATGAAAAACTGTTTTTT. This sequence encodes CASSLDRPATNEKLFF.